The sequence of this TCR beta chain was determined in a study of T-cell reconstitution after alpha-beta-depleted transplantation in children. Unique molecular identifiers were used in preparing the TCRbeta library. MiXCR, run by TCRdb on the PCR reads, gives a single entry per CDR3 protein. This sample has approximately 85,000 distinct CDR3 sequences, with approximately 14% found just once. This clonotype has more than one count but fewer than ten. Between the trimmed V and J ends, which lost 5 bases and 4 bases, there was a span of 17 bases. The CDR3 extends over 15 amino acids. The chain links TRBV12-3 or TRBV12-4 to TRBJ1-2, with D possibly being TRBD1 (5 bases). The specimen comprised PBMCs, mostly from graft donor cells, sampled 180 days after TCRalphabeta/CD19-depleted stem cell transplant. The TCR originated in a male patient aged 2-10 years who had a stem cell transplant for acute lymphoblastic leukemia, so the T cells may come from the graft donor. CDR3 protein: CASSHRRGRVYGYTF. The CDR3 DNA reads TGTGCCAGCAGTCATAGACGGGGGAGAGTCTATGGCTACACCTTC.